One sample yielded the 8 T cell receptor beta chains listed below, sequenced in a study of cytomegalovirus exposure and HLA in healthy donors (dated by TCRdb to 2015 to 2018). The library came from the immunoSEQ multiplex PCR assay. For the multiplex PCR, a mixture combining 60 forward primers for TCR Vbeta segments and 13 reverse primers for TCR Jbeta segments was used. As stored in TCRdb, this immuneACCESS dataset retains in-frame rearrangements with V and J assigned. A fraction of the clones does not appear; measured against another copy, unresolved V genes explain less than half of the discrepancy, and the remainder lacks a known reason. For this sample, the table gives 100,000 to 150,000 clones. Of the sample, about 2.2% falls within the top ten clones. The specimen was PBMCs. The source is a man in his forties in good health and CMV-seronegative.

V and J are TRBV5-6 and TRBJ2-7, with TRBD2 matching 9 bases. CDR1 and CDR2 (germline): SGHDT, YYEEEE. The CDR3 contains 15 residues. Germline trimming cut 4 bases from V and 5 bases from J; bases unmatched to any gene: 10. The CDR3 here is CASSLRSGRGHEQYF. The CDR3, as DNA: TGTGCCAGCAGCCTGCGTAGCGGGAGAGGCCACGAGCAGTACTTC.

The V call is TRBV9, the J call TRBJ2-7; 9 nucleotides line up with TRBD2. V dropped 4 bases and J dropped 2; count of bases not matched to a gene: 4. Looked up from germline, CDR1 is SGDLS and CDR2 is YYNGEE. This CDR3 has 14 amino acids. The CDR3 DNA follows: TGTGCCAGCAGCTCGGCGGGAGGGCCCTACGAGCAGTACTTC. Translating gives CASSSAGGPYEQYF. The full variable domain, with the rest looked up from reference TRBV9 and TRBJ2-7, is DSGVTQTPKHLITATGQRVTLRCSPRSGDLSVYWYQQSLDQGLQFLIQYYNGEERAKGNILERFSAQQFPDLHSELNLSSLELGDSALYFCASSSAGGPYEQYFGPGTRLTVT.

V and J are TRBV5-8 and TRBJ2-3, with TRBD2 as a possible D gene (5 bases). Germline CDR1 reads SGHTS; CDR2 reads YDEGEE. The CDR3 has 14 residues. Trimming took off 5 bases at V and 2 bases at J, with 12 bases between the two ends. The CDR3 protein is CASRSERPTDTQYF. The CDR3 region has the DNA TGTGCCAGCAGATCGGAGCGGCCCACAGATACGCAGTATTTT.

This chain links TRBV11-2 with TRBJ2-3, with TRBD2 matching over 13 bases. CDR3 length equals 15 residues. From germline, CDR1 is SGHAT and CDR2 FQNNGV. V shed 5 bases, J shed 4 bases, and the junction held 3 bases outside the gene matches. The CDR3 DNA reads as TGTGCCAGCAGCCGCACTAGCGGGAGGGCAGATACGCAGTATTTT. This translates into CASSRTSGRADTQYF.

This chain uses TRBV7-5 with TRBJ2-5; no DNA check was done on the table's D call, TRBD2. The DNA end favors TRBJ2-7, so the J call may be wrong. TRBV7-5 corresponds to a pseudogene. The length of the CDR3 is 16 residues. The CDR3: CARSLAGSGRNYEQYF. CDR3 nucleotides: TGTGCCAGAAGCTTAGCGGGGAGCGGGAGGAACTACGAGCAGTACTTC.

The rearrangement uses TRBV2 and TRBJ2-1; a weak D match, TRBD1 (5 bases). The germline V gene encodes CDR1 SNHLY and CDR2 FYNNEI. The CDR3 contains 13 residues. Trimming took off 4 bases at V and 12 bases at J, with 16 bases between the two ends. CDR3 residues: CASSALLAQGQFF. The DNA of the CDR3 is TGTGCCAGCAGTGCCCTCCTGGCGCAGGGGCAGTTCTTC.

This sequence joins TRBV15 and TRBJ2-2; the match to TRBD2 covers 9 bases. The CDR3 is 18 amino acids. Germline V gene data show CDR1 as LNHNV and CDR2 as YYDKDF (reference sequence). The ends lost 3 bases at V and 7 bases at J; junction bases unmatched: 15. The DNA for the CDR3 is TGTGCCACCAGCAGGGGAGATAGGGCGGGAGGGCCGAACGGGGAGCTGTTTTTT. It is translated as CATSRGDRAGGPNGELFF.

The chain is built from TRBV7-2 and TRBJ2-7; possibly TRBD2 for D (5 bases). There are 17 residues in the CDR3. The germline CDR1 and CDR2 sequences are SGHTA and FQGNSA. Trimming pared 5 bases from V and 3 bases from J, leaving 23 bases between. The CDR3 loop is CASSPMGFRAGSYEQYF. The CDR3 region has the DNA TGTGCCAGCAGCCCCATGGGCTTCCGGGCGGGCAGCTACGAGCAGTACTTC.